The source of this TCR beta chain is a study of blood T cells in healthy people across ages. Study-wide results and limits: Estimates of diversity drawn from one million T cells were considered underestimates. Diversity of TCR beta correlated strongly with naive T cell percentage.

A sample-barcoded 5' primer and a J-beta primer mix were used in a second PCR of roughly 6 to 12 cycles. Researchers report that each sample yielded at least 2.5 million CDR3-containing paired-end reads. Each CDR3 protein gets one entry after TCRdb re-called the 5' RACE reads with MiXCR. The sample contains 760,000 or so distinct CDR3 sequences, 25% of which appear only once. Ranging in age from about 6 to 95, the donors were healthy Caucasian individuals from Russia. From germline, CDR1 is LGHDT and CDR2 YNNKEL (reference sequence). The CDR3 sequence is 15 residues long. The germline V and J ends were trimmed by 1 base and 4 bases, with 13 bases remaining between them. About this clonotype: Its antigen is still unknown.

These data also formed part of another study, on T cells of mothers and their children.

The sequencing sample was made of blood. The clonotype was recovered from a boy aged 10-17 years in good health. This chain joins TRBV3-1 and TRBJ1-2, with D unresolved. CDR3 bases: TGTGCCAGCAGCCAAGCTAAACCTGGAATCTATGGCTACACCTTC. Protein sequence: CASSQAKPGIYGYTF.